The sequence of this T cell receptor (beta chain) was determined in a study of CD8+CD57+ T cells in acquired aplastic anemia. Looking at the study overall: Sorted CD4+ and CD8+ cells gave a mean 3.2 ug DNA, range roughly 0.19 to 30 ug. General observations from the study: Patients versus controls showed no significant CD8+ Simpson's diversity difference. Nearly 30 was the count of CD8+ CDR3 sequences that patients shared with controls.

Whoever was chosen for sequencing had shown CD8+CD57+ cell expansion by flow cytometry. No therapy was given to patients before blood sampling. The CDR3 runs to 14 residues. The V gene's germline CDR1 is SGHTS and CDR2 YDEGEE. Genomic DNA constituted the template upon which TCR beta VDJ and CDR3 profiling was performed. TCRdb passed the reads through MiXCR, listing each CDR3 protein once. This sample has 150,000 or so distinct CDR3 sequences, with more than 45% found just once. This clonotype was counted a single time. Its cognate antigen is unknown. A read error may be the cause here, since a much bigger clone is one base away.

Sequencing was performed on sorted CD4+, CD8+, or CD8+CD57+ T cells (not recorded which) from PBMCs. The sequence came from a human donor with aplastic anemia. The chain uses TRBV5-8 and TRBJ1-1; D gene uncertain. CDR3 DNA: TGTGCCAGCAGCTTGGATTGGCGAAACACTGATGCTTTCTTT. This encodes CASSLDWRNTDAFF. Combining the CDR3 with reference TRBV5-8 and TRBJ1-1 gives the whole variable domain EAGVTQSPTHLIKTRGQQATLRCSPISGHTSVYWYQQALGLGLQFLLWYDEGEERNRGNFPPRFSGRQFPNYSSELNVNALELEDSALYLCASSLDWRNTDAFFGQGTRLTVV.